The clone carrying this T cell receptor beta chain was counted at least ten times. Its antigen is unidentified. This CDR3 contains 14 residues. The germline V gene encodes CDR1 SNHLY and CDR2 FYNNEI. The V gene end was trimmed by 7 bases and the J gene end by 6 bases; junction bases not matched to a gene: 8. The data are from a study of early T cells in non-severe SARS-CoV-2 infection. Background on the study: Chains from this unsorted whole-blood bulk RNA could not be paired. General study findings and limits: Anti-spike CD8 specificities were favored by VDJdb matching, whose results missed private and CD4 specificities.

Researchers attached unique molecular identifiers to individual cDNA molecules. From the 5' RACE reads, TCRdb called clonotypes with MiXCR, one entry per CDR3 protein. The sample shows some 60,000 distinct CDR3 sequences, approximately 12% of them seen only once. The source is an adult who was a healthcare worker with PCR-confirmed SARS-CoV-2 infection or an uninfected control (not recorded which). V is TRBV2 and J is TRBJ2-2, with 7 positions matching TRBD2. Sequenced: whole blood. CDR3 in amino acids: CASKVREAAGELFF. The CDR3 nucleotides read TGTGCCAGCAAGGTCCGGGAGGCGGCCGGGGAGCTGTTTTTT.